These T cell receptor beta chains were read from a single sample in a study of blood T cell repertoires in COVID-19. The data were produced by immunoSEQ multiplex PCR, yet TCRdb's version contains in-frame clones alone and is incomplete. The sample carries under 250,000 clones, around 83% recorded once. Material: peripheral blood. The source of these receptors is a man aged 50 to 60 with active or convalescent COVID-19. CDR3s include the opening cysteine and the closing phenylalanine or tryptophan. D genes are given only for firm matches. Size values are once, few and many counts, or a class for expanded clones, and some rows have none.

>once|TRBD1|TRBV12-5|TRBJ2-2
CASGLGQGSGELFF
TGTGCTAGTGGTTTGGGACAGGGGTCCGGGGAGCTGTTTTTT
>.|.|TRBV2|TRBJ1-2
CASRGRAETNTF
TGTGCCAGCAGAGGGCGCGCCGAGACTAACACCTTC
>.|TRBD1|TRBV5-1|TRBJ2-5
CASSPQGSQETQYF
TGCGCCAGCAGCCCACAGGGGTCACAAGAGACCCAGTACTTC
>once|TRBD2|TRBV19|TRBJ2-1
CASSHGTSYYNEQFF
TGTGCCAGTAGTCATGGGACTAGCTACTACAATGAGCAGTTCTTC
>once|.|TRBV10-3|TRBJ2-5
CAISESYRQETQYF
TGTGCCATCAGTGAGTCGTATAGACAAGAGACCCAGTACTTC
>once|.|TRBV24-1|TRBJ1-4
CATSDSTGKGGEKLFF
TGTGCCACCAGTGATTCAACTGGGAAAGGAGGCGAAAAACTGTTTTTT
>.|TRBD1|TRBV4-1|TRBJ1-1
CASSPSGGTGMNTEAFF
TGCGCCAGCAGCCCCTCAGGGGGGACAGGGATGAACACTGAAGCTTTCTTT
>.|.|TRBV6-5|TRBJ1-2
CASRRGYGYTF
TGTGCCAGCAGGCGTGGCTATGGCTACACCTTC
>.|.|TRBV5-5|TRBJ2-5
CASSLGRQETQYF
TGTGCCAGCAGCTTGGGTCGCCAAGAGACCCAGTACTTC
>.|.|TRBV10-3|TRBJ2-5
CAISWALGETQYF
TGTGCCATCAGTTGGGCCTTGGGAGAGACCCAGTACTTC
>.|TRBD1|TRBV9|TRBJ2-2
CASSPRGQDTGELFF
TGTGCCAGCAGCCCCAGGGGGCAGGACACCGGGGAGCTGTTTTTT
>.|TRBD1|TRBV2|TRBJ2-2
CASRDRVNTGELFF
TGTGCCAGCAGGGACAGGGTAAACACCGGGGAGCTGTTTTTT
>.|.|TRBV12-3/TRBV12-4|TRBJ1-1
CASTKNTEAFF
TGTGCCAGCACCAAAAACACTGAAGCTTTCTTT
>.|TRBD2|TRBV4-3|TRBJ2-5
CASSQAGGQETQYF
TGCGCCAGCAGCCAAGCGGGGGGTCAAGAGACCCAGTACTTC
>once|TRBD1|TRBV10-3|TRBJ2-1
CAISLPGQGAGNEQFF
TGTGCCATCAGCCTACCGGGACAGGGGGCGGGGAATGAGCAGTTCTTC
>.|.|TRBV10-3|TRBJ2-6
CAIKDGLWGANVLTF
TGTGCCATCAAGGACGGACTATGGGGGGCCAACGTCCTGACTTTC
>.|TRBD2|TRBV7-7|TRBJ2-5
CASSLVTSGGAPPAKETQYF
TGTGCTAGCAGCTTAGTGACTAGCGGGGGGGCACCTCCGGCCAAAGAGACCCAGTACTTC
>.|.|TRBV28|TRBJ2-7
CASSLGVDRLTYEQYF
TGTGCCAGCAGTTTGGGGGTTGACAGGCTAACCTACGAGCAGTACTTC
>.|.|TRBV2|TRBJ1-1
CASQGTVGTEAFF
TGTGCCAGTCAGGGGACGGTGGGCACTGAAGCTTTCTTT
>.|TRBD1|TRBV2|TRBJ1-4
CARGGGGSEKLFF
TGTGCCAGGGGAGGAGGGGGCAGTGAAAAACTGTTTTTT
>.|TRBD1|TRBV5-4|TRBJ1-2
CASSLETGVGYTF
TGTGCCAGCAGCTTGGAGACAGGGGTTGGCTACACCTTC
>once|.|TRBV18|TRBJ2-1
CASSPLGASYNEQFF
TGTGCCAGCTCACCGCTGGGGGCCTCGTACAATGAGCAGTTCTTC
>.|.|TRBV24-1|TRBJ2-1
CATSDTGGGGTSYNEQFF
TGTGCCACCAGTGATACAGGAGGAGGGGGCACCTCCTACAATGAGCAGTTCTTC
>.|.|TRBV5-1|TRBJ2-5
CASSVTRRGGQETQYF
TGCGCCAGCAGCGTTACCAGACGCGGTGGGCAAGAGACCCAGTACTTC
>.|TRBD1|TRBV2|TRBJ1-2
CASRPGTGFYGYTF
TGTGCCAGCCGACCCGGGACAGGGTTCTATGGCTACACCTTC
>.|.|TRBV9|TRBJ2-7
CASSVEAAEREQYF
TGTGCCAGCAGCGTAGAGGCGGCGGAGAGAGAGCAGTACTTC
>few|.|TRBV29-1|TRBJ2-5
CSGGTLPQETQYF
TGCAGCGGGGGGACTCTCCCCCAAGAGACCCAGTACTTC
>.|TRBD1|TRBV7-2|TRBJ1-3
CASSFTRGTGVNTIYF
TGTGCCAGCAGCTTTACCCGGGGGACAGGGGTAAACACCATATATTTT